Listed below are T cell receptor beta chains from one sample, sequenced in a study of OX40 agonist ivuxolimab in advanced cancers. This table comes from immunoSEQ multiplex PCR, and its TCRdb copy is limited to in-frame clones, with some not included. The data show some 33,000 clones, with more than 75% seen just once and about 22% held by the top ten. The sequences come from CD4+ or CD8+ T cells sorted from blood, collected in a trial of the OX40 agonist ivuxolimab. The receptors were sampled from an adult with an advanced solid tumor such as melanoma, head and neck, liver or kidney cancer. The CDR3 runs from the conserved cysteine through the conserved F or W. Fields, in order: V gene, J gene, D gene, clone size, CDR3 DNA, CDR3 protein. A D gene is named only where the DNA matches it firmly. A clone size is listed for some rows: how often the clone was seen (once, few, many), or a class if it is expanded.

>TRBV4-3|TRBJ2-1|NA|NA
TGCGCCAGCAGCCCCTCCCCACGGAATGAGCAGTTCTTC
CASSPSPRNEQFF
>TRBV21-1|TRBJ2-1|NA|NA
TGTGCCAGCAGCAAAGGTACGAGGTTTCGCTACAATGAGCAGTTCTTC
CASSKGTRFRYNEQFF
>TRBV28|TRBJ2-3|TRBD2|NA
TGTGCCAGCAGCACGGGACTAGCGGGATCCACAGATACGCAGTATTTT
CASSTGLAGSTDTQYF
>TRBV5-8|TRBJ2-1|NA|NA
TGTGCCAGCAGCTTTTTTAAGTGGATTGAGCAGTTCTTC
CASSFFKWIEQFF
>TRBV6-5|TRBJ2-7|NA|NA
TGTGCCAGCAGTTACCGGGTTAGCTACGAGCAGTACTTC
CASSYRVSYEQYF
>TRBV19|TRBJ1-2|NA|NA
TGTGCCAGTATTAGCCCGGGAGCTAACTATGGCTACACCTTC
CASISPGANYGYTF
>TRBV7-2|TRBJ2-7|NA|once
TGTGCCAGCAGCTTCGGCACGACCTACGAGCAGTACTTC
CASSFGTTYEQYF
>TRBV4-1|TRBJ1-1|NA|NA
TGCGCCAGCAGCCAAGGAGCCCTCAGGGGCCGTGAGGCTTTCTTT
CASSQGALRGREAFF
>TRBV4-1|TRBJ2-1|TRBD2|NA
TGCGCCAGCAGCCTTATACGGGGGGGCAATGAGCAGTTCTTC
CASSLIRGGNEQFF
>TRBV28|TRBJ2-3|NA|NA
TGTGCCAGCAGTTTAAGAAGACGAGATACGCAGTATTTT
CASSLRRRDTQYF
>TRBV19|TRBJ1-5|NA|once
TGTGCCAGTAGTATCGGGGCAGGGAATAGCAATCAGCCCCAGCATTTT
CASSIGAGNSNQPQHF
>TRBV6-7|TRBJ1-4|TRBD1|NA
TGTGCCAGCACCCGGACAGGGGGCCATGAAAAACTGTTTTTT
CASTRTGGHEKLFF
>TRBV6-1|TRBJ1-1|NA|NA
TGTGCCAGCAGAGAAGGGGAGGACTACACTGAAGCTTTCTTT
CASREGEDYTEAFF
>TRBV6-5|TRBJ1-6|NA|NA
TGTGCCAGCAGGGACCGCTATAATTCACCCCTCCACTTT
CASRDRYNSPLHF
>TRBV6-1|TRBJ1-6|NA|NA
TGTGCCAGCAGTGTTGTCCAGCAGGGCAGTTCACCCCTCCACTTT
CASSVVQQGSSPLHF
>TRBV19|TRBJ2-4|NA|NA
TGTGCCAGTAGTAAGGCTAGCGATTTAAACTTC
CASSKASDLNF
>TRBV7-6|TRBJ2-5|TRBD2|few
TGTGCCAGCAGCCTCCCGGGGGGGCCGGGGGAGACCCAGTACTTC
CASSLPGGPGETQYF
>TRBV7-9|TRBJ1-6|NA|NA
TGTGCCAGCAGCCCCCCGGGACACCATAATTCACCCCTCCACTTT
CASSPPGHHNSPLHF
>TRBV7-9|TRBJ2-1|NA|NA
TGTGCCAGCAGCTTGGGGACACGGAACAATGAGCAGTTCTTC
CASSLGTRNNEQFF
>TRBV6-1|TRBJ1-5|NA|NA
TGTGCCAGCAGTGAATCAGGGGTTGGTCAGCCCCAGCATTTT
CASSESGVGQPQHF
>TRBV5-1|TRBJ1-4|TRBD1|NA
TGCGCCAGCAGCTTGGAAGGGGGCCGGGAAAAACTGTTTTTT
CASSLEGGREKLFF
>TRBV28|TRBJ2-6|NA|NA
TGTGCCAGCAGTTTATTCGCTGCTGGGGCCAACGTCCTGACTTTC
CASSLFAAGANVLTF
>TRBV5-4|TRBJ1-1|NA|NA
TGTGCCAGCAGCTTCCCGGGATTGAACACTGAAGCTTTCTTT
CASSFPGLNTEAFF
>TRBV30|TRBJ2-3|TRBD2|NA
TGTGCCTGGAACTTACTAGCGGGAGAGGCAGATACGCAGTATTTT
CAWNLLAGEADTQYF
>TRBV18|TRBJ2-7|NA|NA
TGTGCCAGCTCCCCCTTAGAGGGTTACGAGCAGTACTTC
CASSPLEGYEQYF
>TRBV5-1|TRBJ1-6|NA|few
TGCGCCAGCAGCCTAGGGGTGTCGTATAATTCACCCCTCCACTTT
CASSLGVSYNSPLHF
>TRBV6-5|TRBJ2-5|NA|NA
TGTGCCAGCAGCGGAGGGGTGGGCCGAGAGACCCAGTACTTC
CASSGGVGRETQYF
>TRBV6-5|TRBJ2-3|NA|NA
TGTGCCAGCAGTTACGGGAAGGGGGGCACAGATACGCAGTATTTT
CASSYGKGGTDTQYF
>TRBV28|TRBJ1-4|NA|NA
TGTGCCAGCAGTTTATCGCAAGAAAAACTGTTTTTT
CASSLSQEKLFF
>TRBV7-9|TRBJ2-3|NA|NA
TGTGCCAGCAGCTTTAGCGGAAACACAGATACGCAGTATTTT
CASSFSGNTDTQYF
>TRBV9|TRBJ2-1|NA|NA
TGTGCCAGCAGCTATAGGACTAACAATGAGCAGTTCTTC
CASSYRTNNEQFF
>TRBV6-4|TRBJ1-2|TRBD1|NA
TGTGCCAGCAAACGGACAGGGGGCAACTATGGCTACACCTTC
CASKRTGGNYGYTF
>TRBV25-1|TRBJ1-2|NA|NA
TGTGCCAGCAGTGAAGGGCAGGTCTTCTATGGCTACACCTTC
CASSEGQVFYGYTF
>TRBV28|TRBJ1-1|TRBD1|once
TGTGCCAGCAGTCCAGAAATCTTCAGGGGGCAGGGGTTTACTGAAGCTTTCTTT
CASSPEIFRGQGFTEAFF
>TRBV29-1|TRBJ2-7|NA|NA
TGCAGCGTTGGCAGGAACTCCTACGAGCAGTACTTC
CSVGRNSYEQYF
>TRBV30|TRBJ2-1|TRBD2|NA
TGTGCCTGGAGCCGTCGACCCGGGACTAGCAATAATGAGCAGTTCTTC
CAWSRRPGTSNNEQFF
>TRBV6-5|TRBJ1-4|NA|NA
TGTGCCAGCAGTGACGGTGGAAAACTGTTTTTT
CASSDGGKLFF
>TRBV7-3|TRBJ2-2|NA|NA
TGTGCCAGCAGCTTAGTGGAAACCGGGGAGCTGTTTTTT
CASSLVETGELFF
>TRBV4-1|TRBJ1-5|NA|few
TGCGCCAGCAGCCATCGGATGGGTCAGCCCCAGCATTTT
CASSHRMGQPQHF
>TRBV4-1|TRBJ1-2|NA|NA
TGCGCCAGCAGCCAAGTTGGAGGAGGGGAGGGAGGCTACACCTTC
CASSQVGGGEGGYTF